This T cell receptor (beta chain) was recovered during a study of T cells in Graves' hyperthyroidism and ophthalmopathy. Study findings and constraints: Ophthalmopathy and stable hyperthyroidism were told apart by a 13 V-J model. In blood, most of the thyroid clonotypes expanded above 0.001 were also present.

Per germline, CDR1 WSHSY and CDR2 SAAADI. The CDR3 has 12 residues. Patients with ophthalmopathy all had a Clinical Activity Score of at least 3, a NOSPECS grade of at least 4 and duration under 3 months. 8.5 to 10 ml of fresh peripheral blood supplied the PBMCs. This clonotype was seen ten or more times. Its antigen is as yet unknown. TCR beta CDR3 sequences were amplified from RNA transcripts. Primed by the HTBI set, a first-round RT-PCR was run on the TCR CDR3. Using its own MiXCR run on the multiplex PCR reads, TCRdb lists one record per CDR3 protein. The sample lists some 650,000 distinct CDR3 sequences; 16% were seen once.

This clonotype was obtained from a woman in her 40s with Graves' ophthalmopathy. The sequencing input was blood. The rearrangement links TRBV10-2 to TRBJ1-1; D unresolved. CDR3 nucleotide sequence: TGCGCGTCAAAGGAGGAAGGAGCTGAAGCTTTCTTT. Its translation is CASKEEGAEAFF.